This paragraph reports one T cell receptor beta chain. Its specificity is unknown. Here immunoSEQ multiplex PCR was the method, and the copy in TCRdb shows in-frame clones only, minus some. In the table there are about 270,000 clones, around 85% of which are singletons. This CDR3 comprises 13 residues. V was shortened by 4 bases and J by 7 bases, with 13 bases between the two germline ends. Germline CDR1 reads MNHEY; CDR2 reads SVGAGI. The data are from a study of cytomegalovirus exposure and HLA in healthy donors. Study summary: Both the approximately 130 validation repertoires and the roughly 700 first-cohort repertoires used the same platform, as reported by a later analysis.

Study-level results: For cytomegalovirus status, the classifier reportedly gave diagnoses with high specificity and sensitivity.

Separation from the roughly 670-subject first cohort characterized the 120-subject validation cohort, to which the donors belonged. This receptor was obtained from a woman younger than 35 in good health and CMV-seronegative. Sequenced material: PBMCs. This chain connects TRBV6-5 to TRBJ1-1; D remains ambiguous. The CDR3 DNA sequence: TGTGCCAGCAGTTCCGTCGGGAGGGTTGAAGCTTTCTTT. Its translation is CASSSVGRVEAFF.